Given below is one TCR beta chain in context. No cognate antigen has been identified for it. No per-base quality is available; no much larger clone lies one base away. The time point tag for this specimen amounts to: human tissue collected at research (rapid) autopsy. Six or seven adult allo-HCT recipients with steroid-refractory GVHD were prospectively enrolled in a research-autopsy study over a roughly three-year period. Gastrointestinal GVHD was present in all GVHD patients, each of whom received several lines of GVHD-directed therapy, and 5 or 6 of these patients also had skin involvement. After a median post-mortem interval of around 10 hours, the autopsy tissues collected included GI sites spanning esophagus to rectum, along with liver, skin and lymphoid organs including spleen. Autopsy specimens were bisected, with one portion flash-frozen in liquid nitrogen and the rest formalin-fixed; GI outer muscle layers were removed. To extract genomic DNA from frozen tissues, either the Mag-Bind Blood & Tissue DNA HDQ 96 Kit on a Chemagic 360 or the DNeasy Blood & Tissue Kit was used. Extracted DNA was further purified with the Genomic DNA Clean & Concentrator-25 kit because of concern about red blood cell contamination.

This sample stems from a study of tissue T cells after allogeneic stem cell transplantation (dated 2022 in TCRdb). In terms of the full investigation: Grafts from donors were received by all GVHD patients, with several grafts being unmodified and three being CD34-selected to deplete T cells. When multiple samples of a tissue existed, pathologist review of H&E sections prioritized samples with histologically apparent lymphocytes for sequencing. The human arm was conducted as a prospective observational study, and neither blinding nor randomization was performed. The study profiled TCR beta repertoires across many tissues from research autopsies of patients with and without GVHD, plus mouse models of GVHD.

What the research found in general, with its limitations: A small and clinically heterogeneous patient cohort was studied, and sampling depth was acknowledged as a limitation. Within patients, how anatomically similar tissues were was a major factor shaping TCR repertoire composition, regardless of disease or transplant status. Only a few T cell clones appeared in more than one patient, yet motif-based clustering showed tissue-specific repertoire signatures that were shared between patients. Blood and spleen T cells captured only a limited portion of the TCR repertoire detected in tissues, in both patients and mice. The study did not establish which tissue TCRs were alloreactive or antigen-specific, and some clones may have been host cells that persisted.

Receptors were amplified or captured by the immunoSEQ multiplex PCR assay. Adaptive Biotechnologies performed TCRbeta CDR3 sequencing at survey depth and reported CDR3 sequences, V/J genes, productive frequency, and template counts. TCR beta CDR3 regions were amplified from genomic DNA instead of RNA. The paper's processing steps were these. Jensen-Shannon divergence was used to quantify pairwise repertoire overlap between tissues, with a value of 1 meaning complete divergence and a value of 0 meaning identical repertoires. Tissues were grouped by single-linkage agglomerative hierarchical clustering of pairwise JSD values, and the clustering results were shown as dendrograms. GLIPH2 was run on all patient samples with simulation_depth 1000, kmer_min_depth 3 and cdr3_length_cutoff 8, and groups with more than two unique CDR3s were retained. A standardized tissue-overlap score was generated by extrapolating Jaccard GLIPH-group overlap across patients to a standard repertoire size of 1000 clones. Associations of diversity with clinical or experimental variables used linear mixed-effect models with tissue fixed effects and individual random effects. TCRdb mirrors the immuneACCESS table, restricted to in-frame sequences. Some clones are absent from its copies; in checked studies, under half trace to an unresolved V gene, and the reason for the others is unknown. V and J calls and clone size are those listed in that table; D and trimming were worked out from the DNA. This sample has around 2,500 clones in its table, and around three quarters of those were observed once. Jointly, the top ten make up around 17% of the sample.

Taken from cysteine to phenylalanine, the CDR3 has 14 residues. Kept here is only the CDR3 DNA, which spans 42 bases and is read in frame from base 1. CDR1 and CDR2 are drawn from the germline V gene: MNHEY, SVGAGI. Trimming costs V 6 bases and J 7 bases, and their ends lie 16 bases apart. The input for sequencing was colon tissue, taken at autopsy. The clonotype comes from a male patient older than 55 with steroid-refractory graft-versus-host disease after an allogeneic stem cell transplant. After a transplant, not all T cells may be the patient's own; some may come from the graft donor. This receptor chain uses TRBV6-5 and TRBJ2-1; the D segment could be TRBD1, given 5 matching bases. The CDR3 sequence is CASSQTIRGNEQFF. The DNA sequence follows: TGTGCCAGCAGCCAGACGATTAGGGGAAATGAGCAGTTCTTC.